Only one count was recorded for the clone carrying this TCR beta chain. CDR1 is SGHTA, CDR2 FQGNSA, per germline. CDR3 length: 14 residues. The V and J ends lost 7 bases and 6 bases, in that order; junction bases with no gene match: 8. This entry belongs to a study of blood T cell repertoires in COVID-19. Study-level information: Samples taken during acute and convalescent COVID-19 were collected in the United States, Italy and Spain. T cells, B-cell-depleted T cells, or PBMCs provided the cDNA or gDNA that served as material.

How the authors handled the data: Estimated nucleated cell counts came from reference gene primer amplification. The protocol was immunoSEQ multiplex PCR, while the TCRdb copy is restricted to in-frame clones and leaves out a portion. V, J and clone size were drawn from that table, and D and trimming were deduced from the DNA. The sample holds roughly 160,000 clones, 84% seen once. The source is a man aged 18 to 29 with active or convalescent COVID-19. The chain carries TRBV7-2 and TRBJ2-2; TRBD2 aligns across 7 bases. Material for sequencing was peripheral blood. The CDR3 bases are TGTGCCAGCACCGAGTGGGACTACGCCGGGGAGCTGTTTTTT. Translated, it gives CASTEWDYAGELFF.